This TCR beta chain was retrieved from a study of cytomegalovirus exposure and HLA in healthy donors. PCR used 60 Vbeta primers and 13 Jbeta primers. TCRdb's table, derived via immunoSEQ multiplex PCR, lists solely in-frame clones and lacks some. This sample's table reports tens of thousands of clones. This CDR3 spans 16 amino acids. Germline CDR1 reads LGHNA; CDR2 reads YSLEER. Trimming took 0 bases from V and 7 from J; bases not matched to a gene: 9. Sequences were obtained from PBMCs. The genes are TRBV4-3 and TRBJ1-5, with 7 bases fitting TRBD1. The receptor was derived from a male donor in good health and CMV-seronegative. CDR3 loop: CASSQERGHWRQPQHF. CDR3 nucleotide sequence: TGCGCCAGCAGCCAAGAGAGGGGGCACTGGAGACAGCCCCAGCATTTT.